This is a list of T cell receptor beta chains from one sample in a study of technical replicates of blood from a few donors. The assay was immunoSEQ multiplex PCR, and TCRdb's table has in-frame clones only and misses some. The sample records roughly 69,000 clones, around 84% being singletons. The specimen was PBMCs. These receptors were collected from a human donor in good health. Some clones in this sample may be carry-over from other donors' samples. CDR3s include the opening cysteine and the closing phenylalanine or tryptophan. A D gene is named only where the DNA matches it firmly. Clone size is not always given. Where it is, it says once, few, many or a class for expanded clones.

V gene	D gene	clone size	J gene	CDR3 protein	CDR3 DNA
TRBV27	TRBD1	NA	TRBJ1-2	CASRSGQGVNYGYTF	TGTGCCAGCAGGTCCGGACAGGGGGTGAATTATGGCTACACCTTC
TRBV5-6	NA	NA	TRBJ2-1	CASSLLGGTSYNEQFF	TGTGCCAGCAGCTTGCTAGGGGGTACCTCCTACAATGAGCAGTTCTTC
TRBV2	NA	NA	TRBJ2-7	CASNPISYEQYF	TGTGCCAGCAATCCCATCTCCTACGAGCAGTACTTC
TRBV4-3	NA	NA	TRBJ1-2	CASSQVLGYGYTF	TGCGCCAGCAGCCAAGTACTAGGGTATGGCTACACCTTC
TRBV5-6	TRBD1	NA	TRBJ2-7	CASSEYRDRAYEQYF	TGTGCCAGCAGCGAGTACCGGGACAGGGCCTACGAGCAGTACTTC
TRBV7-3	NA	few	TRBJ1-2	CASSYGPGEGAVTF	TGTGCCAGCAGCTACGGGCCAGGCGAGGGTGCCGTGACCTTC
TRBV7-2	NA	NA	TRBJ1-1	CASSSPLRHRYENTEAFF	TGTGCCAGCAGCTCACCTTTAAGACACCGGTATGAGAACACTGAAGCTTTCTTT
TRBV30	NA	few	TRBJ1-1	CAWRGSTEAFF	TGTGCCTGGAGAGGGAGCACTGAAGCTTTCTTT
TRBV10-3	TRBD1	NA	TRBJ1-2	CAISYRGEGGYTF	TGTGCCATCAGCTACAGGGGGGAGGGTGGCTACACCTTC
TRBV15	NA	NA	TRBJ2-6	CATSRDRGALAGANVLTF	TGTGCCACCAGCAGAGATCGGGGGGCTTTGGCTGGGGCCAACGTCCTGACTTTC
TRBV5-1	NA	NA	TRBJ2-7	CASSNEVRPTYEQYF	TGCGCCAGCAGCAACGAGGTCCGGCCCACTTACGAGCAGTACTTC
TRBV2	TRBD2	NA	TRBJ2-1	CASSEAGLAGAEQFF	TGTGCCAGCAGTGAAGCGGGGCTAGCGGGAGCTGAGCAGTTCTTC
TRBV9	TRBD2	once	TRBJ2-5	CASSLGGLASGQETQYF	TGTGCCAGCAGCCTCGGGGGACTAGCAAGTGGACAAGAGACCCAGTACTTC
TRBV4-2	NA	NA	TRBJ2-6	CASSQDPRTSGANVLTF	TGTGCCAGCAGCCAAGATCCCAGGACATCTGGGGCCAACGTCCTGACTTTC
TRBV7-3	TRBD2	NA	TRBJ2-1	CASSLILAGGGEQFF	TGTGCCAGCAGCTTAATACTAGCGGGGGGGGGTGAGCAGTTCTTC
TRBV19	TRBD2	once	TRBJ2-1	CASSISGGSKNEQFF	TGTGCCAGTAGTATTTCTGGCGGGAGTAAGAATGAGCAGTTCTTC
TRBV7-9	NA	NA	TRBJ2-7	CASSLAAGGTYEQYF	TGTGCCAGCAGCTTAGCGGCAGGGGGGACCTACGAGCAGTACTTC
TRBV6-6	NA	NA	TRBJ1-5	CASSSRQEPNQPQHF	TGTGCCAGCAGTTCACGACAGGAACCTAATCAGCCCCAGCATTTT
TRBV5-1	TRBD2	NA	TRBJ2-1	CASSAGSGAYNEQFF	TGCGCCAGCAGCGCGGGCAGCGGGGCCTACAATGAGCAGTTCTTC
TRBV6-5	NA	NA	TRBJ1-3	CASSYSTTVPGNTIYF	TGTGCCAGCAGTTACTCGACAACCGTTCCTGGAAACACCATATATTTT
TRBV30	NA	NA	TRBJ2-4	CAWSTPRDGWLTKNIQYF	TGTGCCTGGAGTACCCCGCGGGACGGCTGGCTCACCAAAAACATTCAGTACTTC
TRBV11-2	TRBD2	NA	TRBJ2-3	CASSRAGGRDTQYF	TGTGCCAGCAGTCGAGCGGGAGGCCGGGATACGCAGTATTTT
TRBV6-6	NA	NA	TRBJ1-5	CASSYGQGGQPQHF	TGTGCCAGCAGTTACGGGCAGGGAGGGCAGCCCCAGCATTTT
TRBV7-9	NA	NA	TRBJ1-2	CASSLEAEGYTF	TGTGCCAGCAGCTTAGAGGCGGAGGGCTACACCTTC
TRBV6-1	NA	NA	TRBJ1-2	CASSEAPAGLGGYTF	TGTGCCAGCAGTGAAGCGCCGGCAGGGCTCGGTGGCTACACCTTC
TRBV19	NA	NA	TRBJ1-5	CASSIAGQPQHF	TGTGCCAGTAGTATTGCGGGTCAGCCCCAGCATTTT
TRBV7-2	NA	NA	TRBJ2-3	CASSLAQLAVDTQYF	TGTGCCAGCAGCTTAGCGCAATTAGCGGTAGATACGCAGTATTTT
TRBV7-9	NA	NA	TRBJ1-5	CASSAGSHQPQHF	TGTGCCAGCAGCGCAGGGTCCCATCAGCCCCAGCATTTT
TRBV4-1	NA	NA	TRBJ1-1	CASSQGQAETEAFF	TGCGCCAGCAGCCAAGGCCAGGCAGAGACTGAAGCTTTCTTT
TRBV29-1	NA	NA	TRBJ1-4	CSVNPRAGGKLFF	TGCAGCGTTAACCCCAGGGCCGGTGGAAAACTGTTTTTT
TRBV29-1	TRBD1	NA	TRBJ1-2	CSVRTGPIWYTF	TGCAGCGTTAGGACAGGACCTATCTGGTACACCTTC
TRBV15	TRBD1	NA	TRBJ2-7	CATSRGQGRDEQYF	TGTGCCACCAGCAGAGGACAGGGAAGGGACGAGCAGTACTTC
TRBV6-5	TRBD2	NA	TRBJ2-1	CASSSGGGWEDEQFF	TGTGCCAGCAGTTCCGGCGGGGGATGGGAGGATGAGCAGTTCTTC
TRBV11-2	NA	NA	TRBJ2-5	CASSSPWGEQETQYF	TGTGCCAGCAGCTCGCCCTGGGGGGAGCAAGAGACCCAGTACTTC
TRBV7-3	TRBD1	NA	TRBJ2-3	CASSSTGGALDTQYF	TGTGCCAGCAGCTCGACAGGGGGCGCACTAGATACGCAGTATTTT